This T cell receptor (beta chain) was retrieved from a study of blood T cell repertoires in COVID-19. This clone was counted between two and nine times. Methods used by the authors: The authors estimated nucleated cell counts from reference gene primer amplification. This table comes from immunoSEQ multiplex PCR, and its TCRdb copy is limited to in-frame clones, with some not included. The D gene and trimming were derived from the DNA, and the V and J assignments and clone size from that table. The sample shows about 58,000 clones, approximately 80% of them seen only once. Trimming took off 0 bases at V and 0 bases at J, with 15 bases between the two ends. Germline assignment: CDR1 SGHAT and CDR2 FQNNGV. The CDR3 covers 18 residues.

The chain uses TRBV11-2 and TRBJ1-3; the D is unclear. The TCR was taken from a man aged 50 to 59 with COVID-19, enrolled during active disease. The sample comprised peripheral blood. The CDR3 DNA is TGTGCCAGCAGCTTAGATTTTTCGACAAGATTCTCTGGAAACACCATATATTTT. Residues: CASSLDFSTRFSGNTIYF.